This is a list of T cell receptor beta chains from one sample in a study of cytomegalovirus exposure and HLA in healthy donors. The repertoire was sequenced with immunoSEQ multiplex PCR; TCRdb's copy has only in-frame clones and lacks some. The sample consists of 150,000 to 200,000 clones, about 83% of them appearing once. Input material: PBMCs. The receptors here all came from a woman aged 18-29 years in good health and CMV-seronegative. Each CDR3 is given with its conserved first and last residue. The D gene is left open where the match is weak. Size values are once, few and many counts, or a class for expanded clones, and some rows have none.

NA	TRBV10-3	TRBD2	TRBJ2-3	TGTGCCATCACCCCGACTAGCGGGAGTACGTATACGCAGTATTTT	CAITPTSGSTYTQYF
NA	TRBV5-1	TRBD1	TRBJ1-2	TGCGCCAGCAGCTCAACCGGCCAGGGGGGATGGGGCTACACCTTC	CASSSTGQGGWGYTF
NA	TRBV19	NA	TRBJ1-5	TGTGCCAGTAAGAGGACAGCCTCCCGCAATCAGCCCCAGCATTTT	CASKRTASRNQPQHF
NA	TRBV19	NA	TRBJ1-4	TGTGCCAGTAGTATGATCAACCTGGACACCAAGAGACTGTTTTTT	CASSMINLDTKRLFF
NA	TRBV19	NA	TRBJ2-1	TGTGCCAGTAGTTATAATCTACTCGTCCTCTACAATGAGCAGTTCTTC	CASSYNLLVLYNEQFF
NA	TRBV5-6	TRBD1	TRBJ1-2	TGTGCCAGCACGCTCCCCACGAGGGGGCGCCCCAGTAACTATGGCTACACCTTC	CASTLPTRGRPSNYGYTF
NA	TRBV6-4	TRBD1	TRBJ2-7	TGTGCCAGCAGTGTGGGCAGGGGGCCCTACGAGCAGTACTTC	CASSVGRGPYEQYF
NA	TRBV2	NA	TRBJ2-1	TGTGCCAGCAGTGGGCTAGCCCCGAGCTCCTACAATGAGCAGTTCTTC	CASSGLAPSSYNEQFF
few	TRBV27	TRBD2	TRBJ2-3	TGTGCCAGCAGGTTACCGGGACTAGGTACAGATACGCAGTATTTT	CASRLPGLGTDTQYF
NA	TRBV5-5	NA	TRBJ1-5	TGTGCCAGCAGCTTGAGACAGGAAAGCTATCAGCCCCAGCATTTT	CASSLRQESYQPQHF
NA	TRBV11-2	NA	TRBJ1-2	TGTGCCAGCAGCTATACAGCAAACTATGGCTACACCTTC	CASSYTANYGYTF
NA	TRBV5-1	NA	TRBJ2-5	TGCGCCAGCAGCTTGGTCGACAGGTTGGGAGAGACCCAGTACTTC	CASSLVDRLGETQYF
NA	TRBV29-1	NA	TRBJ1-2	TGCAGCGGGGAGACCACCGGCTATGGCTACACCTTC	CSGETTGYGYTF
NA	TRBV19	TRBD1	TRBJ1-2	TGTGCCAGTAGTATAGACGGGACAGGGGGGAACTATGGCTACACCTTC	CASSIDGTGGNYGYTF
NA	TRBV7-3	NA	TRBJ2-1	TGTGCCAGCAGCTTAACTGTGGGGGGCTCCTACAATGAGCAGTTCTTC	CASSLTVGGSYNEQFF
NA	TRBV25-1	NA	TRBJ2-7	TGTGCCAGCAGCAGCCAGGGGCAGGGCGGTAAGCAGTACTTC	CASSSQGQGGKQYF
NA	TRBV19	TRBD1	TRBJ2-7	TGTGCCAGTAGTAACGGACAGGGCTACTACGAGCAGTACTTC	CASSNGQGYYEQYF
once	TRBV19	TRBD1	TRBJ1-2	TGTGCCAGTAGTATACGGGACAGGAGCTATGGCTACACCTTC	CASSIRDRSYGYTF
few	TRBV15	TRBD2	TRBJ2-1	TGTGCCACCAGCAGAGAAACTAGCGGGAAGCCCAATGAGCAGTTCTTC	CATSRETSGKPNEQFF
NA	TRBV15	TRBD1	TRBJ2-7	TGTGCCACCAGCTTAGAACCGGGACAGCTCTCCTACGAGCAGTACTTC	CATSLEPGQLSYEQYF
few	TRBV4-1	NA	TRBJ1-3	TGCGCCAGCAGCGGGTTAGGGGTTTCTGGAAACACCATATATTTT	CASSGLGVSGNTIYF
NA	TRBV9	NA	TRBJ2-2	TGTGCCAGCAGCGTAGTCGACATCTACACCGGGGAGCTGTTTTTT	CASSVVDIYTGELFF
NA	TRBV4-1	TRBD2	TRBJ2-3	TGCGCCAGCAGCCAAGATGACCCGCGGGGGGGACCAGATACGCAGTATTTT	CASSQDDPRGGPDTQYF
once	TRBV30	TRBD1	TRBJ2-2	TGTGCCTGGAGTCAAAAGGGACAGGGTAACGGGGAGCTGTTTTTT	CAWSQKGQGNGELFF
NA	TRBV10-3	TRBD2	TRBJ2-5	TGTGCCCCCCCTGGCGGTAGCGGGGTGGAGACCCAGTACTTC	CAPPGGSGVETQYF
NA	TRBV5-4	TRBD2	TRBJ2-7	TGTGCCAGCAGCGGGACTAGTTCCGACGAGCAGTACTTC	CASSGTSSDEQYF
NA	TRBV7-6	NA	TRBJ1-1	TGTGCCAGCAGCTTAGCGGGGAGGGACACTGAAGCTTTCTTT	CASSLAGRDTEAFF
NA	TRBV19	NA	TRBJ2-3	TGTGCCAGTAGTCTGGGGGGGGCCATTGCCACAGATACGCAGTATTTT	CASSLGGAIATDTQYF
NA	TRBV7-2	NA	TRBJ2-3	TGTGCCAGCGGGGACAGCGGGTTCAACACAGATACGCAGTATTTT	CASGDSGFNTDTQYF
NA	TRBV4-1	TRBD2	TRBJ2-7	TGCGCCAGCAGCCAAGGCGCGGGGGGGGGCCGAGAGCAGTACTTC	CASSQGAGGGREQYF
NA	TRBV6-5	NA	TRBJ1-5	TGTGCCAGCAGTTACACAGACTACGGGCAGCCCCAGCATTTT	CASSYTDYGQPQHF
NA	TRBV11-2	TRBD2	TRBJ2-1	TGTGCCAGCAGCTTAGGGGCTAGCGGGGGGCGGCGCCTAACCGGGGAGTTCTTC	CASSLGASGGRRLTGEFF
few	TRBV6-1	TRBD1	TRBJ2-1	TGTGCCAGCAGTGAATCGGCTGTCCGGACAGGGGGCGGCAATGAGCAGTTCTTC	CASSESAVRTGGGNEQFF
few	TRBV2	TRBD1	TRBJ2-1	TGTGCCAGCAGGGACAGGGGAATGATGAACTATGAGCAGTTCTTC	CASRDRGMMNYEQFF
NA	TRBV29-1	NA	TRBJ1-4	TGCAGCGTTATGACAGTTCATTATTTCTCAACTAATGAAAAACTGTTTTTT	CSVMTVHYFSTNEKLFF
NA	TRBV10-3	TRBD1	TRBJ2-7	TGTGCCATCAGTGAGTGGACAGGGGAATCCTACGAGCAGTACTTC	CAISEWTGESYEQYF
NA	TRBV6-5	NA	TRBJ1-1	TGTGCCAGCAGTTACGTTGGGGGAGGAGGCACTGAAGCTTTCTTT	CASSYVGGGGTEAFF
NA	TRBV30	TRBD2	TRBJ2-7	TGTGCCTGGAGTGTCCCCTCCCTTGGACTAGCGGGGGACTCCGCCTCCTACGAGCAGTACTTC	CAWSVPSLGLAGDSASYEQYF
NA	TRBV4-1	NA	TRBJ2-3	TGCGCCAGCAGCCAAGCTCCGAGCACAGATACGCAGTATTTT	CASSQAPSTDTQYF
NA	TRBV30	NA	TRBJ1-5	TGTGCCTGGAGTGGAGGGTCGGGTCAGCCCCAGCATTTT	CAWSGGSGQPQHF
NA	TRBV2	NA	TRBJ1-1	TGTGCCAGCAGTGCCCGGGAATTGGGCACTGAAGCTTTCTTT	CASSARELGTEAFF
NA	TRBV5-8	NA	TRBJ1-5	TGTGCCAGCAGCTTTTGGGACTATAGCAATCAGCCCCAGCATTTT	CASSFWDYSNQPQHF
few	TRBV18	NA	TRBJ2-2	TGTGCCAGCTCACCACAGGGGTCGAACACCGGGGAGCTGTTTTTT	CASSPQGSNTGELFF
NA	TRBV9	NA	TRBJ2-1	TGTGCCAGCAGCTCTCGGTTAGTGGATGAGCAGTTCTTC	CASSSRLVDEQFF
NA	TRBV29-1	NA	TRBJ1-2	TGCAGCGCAAAGGCAGGGGCCTATGGCTACACCTTC	CSAKAGAYGYTF
NA	TRBV5-1	TRBD2	TRBJ2-7	TGCGCCAGCAGCTTGGAACTAGCGGGAGGTACAAGGAACGAGCAGTACTTC	CASSLELAGGTRNEQYF
NA	TRBV6-5	NA	TRBJ2-3	TGTGCCAGCAGTTACTCGAGCCTAGGTACGCAGTATTTT	CASSYSSLGTQYF
NA	TRBV7-9	TRBD1	TRBJ2-3	TGTGCCAGCAGCCTAGGGACAGGGTGGACAGATACGCAGTATTTT	CASSLGTGWTDTQYF
once	TRBV27	TRBD2	TRBJ2-7	TGTGCCAGCAGTTTTAGCGGGAGTAACTACGAGCAGTACTTC	CASSFSGSNYEQYF
NA	TRBV9	NA	TRBJ1-1	TGTGCCAGCAGCGGCCCGGGGGGGTTCACTGAAGCTTTCTTT	CASSGPGGFTEAFF
NA	TRBV6-1	TRBD2	TRBJ2-7	TGTGCCAGCAACAGCGGGAGGGCCCTCGAGCAGTACTTC	CASNSGRALEQYF
NA	TRBV7-9	TRBD1	TRBJ2-3	TGTGCCAGCAGCATCCAAACAGGGGGGACAGATACGCAGTATTTT	CASSIQTGGTDTQYF
NA	TRBV13	TRBD1	TRBJ1-6	TGTGCCAGTCGACAGGGGGCGGTCTCCTATAATTCACCCCTCCACTTT	CASRQGAVSYNSPLHF
NA	TRBV25-1	TRBD1	TRBJ1-5	TGTGCCAGTGAAACCGGGACAGGGGAAGCAAGCAATCAGCCCCAGCATTTT	CASETGTGEASNQPQHF